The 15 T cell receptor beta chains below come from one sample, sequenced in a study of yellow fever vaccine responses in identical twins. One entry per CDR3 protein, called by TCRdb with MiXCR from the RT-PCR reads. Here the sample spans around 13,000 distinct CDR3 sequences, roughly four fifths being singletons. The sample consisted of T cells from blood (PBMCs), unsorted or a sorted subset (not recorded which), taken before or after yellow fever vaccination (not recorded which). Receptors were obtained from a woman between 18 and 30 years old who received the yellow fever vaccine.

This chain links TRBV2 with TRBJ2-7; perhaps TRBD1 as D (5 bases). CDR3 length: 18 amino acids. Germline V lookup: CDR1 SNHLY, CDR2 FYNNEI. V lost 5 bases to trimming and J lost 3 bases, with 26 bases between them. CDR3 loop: CASSLIPSGSLIVYEQYF. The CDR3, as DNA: TGTGCCAGCAGTTTGATTCCCTCAGGGTCTTTAATAGTCTACGAGCAGTACTTC.

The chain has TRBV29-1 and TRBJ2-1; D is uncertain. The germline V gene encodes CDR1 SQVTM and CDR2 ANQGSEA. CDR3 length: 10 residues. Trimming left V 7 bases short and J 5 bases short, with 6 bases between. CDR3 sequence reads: CSGLNNEQFF. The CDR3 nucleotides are TGCAGCGGCCTAAACAATGAGCAGTTCTTC.

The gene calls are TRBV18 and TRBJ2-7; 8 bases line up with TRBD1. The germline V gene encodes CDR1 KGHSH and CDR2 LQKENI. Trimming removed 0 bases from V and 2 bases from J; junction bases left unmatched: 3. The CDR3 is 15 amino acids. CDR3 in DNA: TGTGCCAGCTCACCACCGCTGACAGGGGCCTACGAGCAGTACTTC. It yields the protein CASSPPLTGAYEQYF.

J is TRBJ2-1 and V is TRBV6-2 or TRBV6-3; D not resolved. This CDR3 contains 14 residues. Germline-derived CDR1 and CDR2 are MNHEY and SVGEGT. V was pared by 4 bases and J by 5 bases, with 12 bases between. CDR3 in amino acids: CASSLLTLNNEQFF. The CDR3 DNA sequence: TGTGCCAGCAGTTTATTGACACTTAACAATGAGCAGTTCTTC.

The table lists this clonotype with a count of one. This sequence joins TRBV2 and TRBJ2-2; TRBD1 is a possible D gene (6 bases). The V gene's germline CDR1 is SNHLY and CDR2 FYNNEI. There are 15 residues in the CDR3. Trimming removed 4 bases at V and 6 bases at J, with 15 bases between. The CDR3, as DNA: TGTGCCAGCAGTGGTACAGGGTTATACGCCGGGGAGCTGTTTTTT. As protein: CASSGTGLYAGELFF.

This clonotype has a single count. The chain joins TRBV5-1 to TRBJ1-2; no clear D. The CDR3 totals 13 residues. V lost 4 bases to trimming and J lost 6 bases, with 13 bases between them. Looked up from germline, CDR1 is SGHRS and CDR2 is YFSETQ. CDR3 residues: CASSPKDGHGYTF. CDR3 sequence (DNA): TGCGCCAGCAGCCCGAAGGACGGACATGGCTACACCTTC.

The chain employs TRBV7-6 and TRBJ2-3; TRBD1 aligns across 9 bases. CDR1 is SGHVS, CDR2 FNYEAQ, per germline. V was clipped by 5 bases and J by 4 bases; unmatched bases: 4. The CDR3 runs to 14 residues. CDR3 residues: CASSRTGVADTQYF. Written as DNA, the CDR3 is TGTGCCAGCAGCCGGACAGGGGTGGCAGATACGCAGTATTTT.

The CDR3 region is CASSPMFDGYTF. In DNA, the CDR3 is TGTGCCAGCAGCCCGATGTTCGATGGCTACACCTTC. This sequence joins TRBV9 and TRBJ1-2; D is uncertain. V dropped 4 bases and J dropped 6 bases, with 10 bases sitting between them. The CDR3 has 12 amino acids. Germline CDR1 SGDLS, CDR2 YYNGEE.

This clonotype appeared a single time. The CDR3: CASRYSSGTGGQETQYF. The CDR3 bases are TGCGCCAGCAGATATAGTTCCGGGACAGGGGGCCAAGAGACCCAGTACTTC. This rearrangement joins TRBV5-1 to TRBJ2-5; 11 bases fit TRBD1. Unmatched junction bases numbered 10, after V lost 5 bases and J lost 1 base. CDR3 length equals 17 residues. Per the germline V gene, CDR1 is SGHRS and CDR2 is YFSETQ.

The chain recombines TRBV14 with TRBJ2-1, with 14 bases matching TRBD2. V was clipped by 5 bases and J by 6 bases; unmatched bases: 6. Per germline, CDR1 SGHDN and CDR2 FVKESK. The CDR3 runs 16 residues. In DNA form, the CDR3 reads TGTGCCAGCAGCTTTAGACTAGCGGGAGGGCCCAATGAGCAGTTCTTC. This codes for CASSFRLAGGPNEQFF.

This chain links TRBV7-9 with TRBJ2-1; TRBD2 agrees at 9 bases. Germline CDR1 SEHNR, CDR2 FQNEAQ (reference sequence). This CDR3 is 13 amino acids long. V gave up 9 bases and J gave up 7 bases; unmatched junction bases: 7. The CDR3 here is CARSGRRLNEQFF. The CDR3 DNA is TGTGCCAGGAGCGGGAGGCGCCTTAATGAGCAGTTCTTC.

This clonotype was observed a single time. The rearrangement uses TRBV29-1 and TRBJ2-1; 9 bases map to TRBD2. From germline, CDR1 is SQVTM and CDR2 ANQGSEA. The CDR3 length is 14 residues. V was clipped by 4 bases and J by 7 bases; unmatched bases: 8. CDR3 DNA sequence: TGCAGCGTTGTACGGGGACTAGCCCCAAATGAGCAGTTCTTC. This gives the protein CSVVRGLAPNEQFF.

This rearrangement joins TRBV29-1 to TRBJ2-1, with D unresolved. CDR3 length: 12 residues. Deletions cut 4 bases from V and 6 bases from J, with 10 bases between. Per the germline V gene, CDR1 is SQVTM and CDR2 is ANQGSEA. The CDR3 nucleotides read TGCAGCGTTGCTGGGCTTAGCAATGAGCAGTTCTTC. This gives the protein CSVAGLSNEQFF.

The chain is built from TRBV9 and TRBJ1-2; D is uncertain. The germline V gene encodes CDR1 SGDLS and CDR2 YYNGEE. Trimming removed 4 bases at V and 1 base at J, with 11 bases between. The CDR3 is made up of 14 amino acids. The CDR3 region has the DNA TGTGCCAGCAGCCCCCGGACGAATAACTATGGCTACACCTTC. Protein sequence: CASSPRTNNYGYTF. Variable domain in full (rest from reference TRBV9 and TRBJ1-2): DSGVTQTPKHLITATGQRVTLRCSPRSGDLSVYWYQQSLDQGLQFLIQYYNGEERAKGNILERFSAQQFPDLHSELNLSSLELGDSALYFCASSPRTNNYGYTFGSGTRLTVV.

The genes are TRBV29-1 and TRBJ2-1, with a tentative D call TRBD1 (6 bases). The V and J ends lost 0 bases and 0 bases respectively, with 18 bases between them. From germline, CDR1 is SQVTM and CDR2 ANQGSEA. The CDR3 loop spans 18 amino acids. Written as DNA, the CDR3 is TGCAGCGTTGAAGATGCAGGGGCTCCAACTAGCTCCTACAATGAGCAGTTCTTC. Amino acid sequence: CSVEDAGAPTSSYNEQFF.